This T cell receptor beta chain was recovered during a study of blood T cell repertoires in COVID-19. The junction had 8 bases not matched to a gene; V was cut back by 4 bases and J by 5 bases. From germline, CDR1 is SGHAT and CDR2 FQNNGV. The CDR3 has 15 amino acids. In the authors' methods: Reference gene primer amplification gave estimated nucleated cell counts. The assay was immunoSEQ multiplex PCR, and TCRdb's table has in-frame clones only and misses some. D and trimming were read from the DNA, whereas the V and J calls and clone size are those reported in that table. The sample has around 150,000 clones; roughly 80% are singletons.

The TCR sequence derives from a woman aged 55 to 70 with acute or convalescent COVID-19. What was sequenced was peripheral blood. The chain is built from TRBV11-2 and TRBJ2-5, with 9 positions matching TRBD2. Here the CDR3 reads CASSSSQTSGETQYF. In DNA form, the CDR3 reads TGTGCCAGCAGCTCTTCGCAGACTAGCGGCGAGACCCAGTACTTC.